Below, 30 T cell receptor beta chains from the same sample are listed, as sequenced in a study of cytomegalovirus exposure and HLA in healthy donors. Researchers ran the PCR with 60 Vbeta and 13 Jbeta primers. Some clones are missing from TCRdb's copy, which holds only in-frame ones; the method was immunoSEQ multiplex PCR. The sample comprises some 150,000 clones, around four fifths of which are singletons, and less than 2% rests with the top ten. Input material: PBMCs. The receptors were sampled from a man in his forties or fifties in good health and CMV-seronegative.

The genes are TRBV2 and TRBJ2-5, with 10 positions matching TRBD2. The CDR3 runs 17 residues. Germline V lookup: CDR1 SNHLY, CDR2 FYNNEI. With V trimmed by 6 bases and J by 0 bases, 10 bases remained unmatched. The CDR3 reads CASSRGPSGGYQETQYF. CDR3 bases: TGTGCCAGCAGCCGAGGGCCTAGCGGGGGCTACCAAGAGACCCAGTACTTC. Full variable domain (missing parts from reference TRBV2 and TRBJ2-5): EPEVTQTPSHQVTQMGQEVILRCVPISNHLYFYWYRQILGQKVEFLVSFYNNEISEKSEIFDDQFSVERPDGSNFTLKIRSTKLEDSAMYFCASSRGPSGGYQETQYFGPGTRLLVL.

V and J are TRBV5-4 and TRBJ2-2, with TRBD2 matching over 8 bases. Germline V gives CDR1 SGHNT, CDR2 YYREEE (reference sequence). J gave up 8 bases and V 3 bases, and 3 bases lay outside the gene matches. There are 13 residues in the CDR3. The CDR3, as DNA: TGTGCCAGCAGCTCTAGCGGGCCTGGGGAGCTGTTTTTT. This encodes CASSSSGPGELFF.

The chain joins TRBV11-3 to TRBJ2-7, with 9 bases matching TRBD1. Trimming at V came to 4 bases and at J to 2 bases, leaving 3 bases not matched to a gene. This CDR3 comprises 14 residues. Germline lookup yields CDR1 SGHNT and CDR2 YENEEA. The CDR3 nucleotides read TGTGCCAGCAGCTCCCGACAGGGGGCCTACGAGCAGTACTTC. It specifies CASSSRQGAYEQYF.

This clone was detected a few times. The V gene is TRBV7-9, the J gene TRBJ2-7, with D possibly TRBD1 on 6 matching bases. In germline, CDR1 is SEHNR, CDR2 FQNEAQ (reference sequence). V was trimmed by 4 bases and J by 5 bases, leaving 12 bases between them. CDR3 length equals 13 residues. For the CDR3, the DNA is TGTGCCAGCAGCTCGGGACATATCCACGAGCAGTACTTC. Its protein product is CASSSGHIHEQYF.

The CDR3: CASSLTPITGTKQTGELFF. The DNA for the CDR3 is TGCGCCAGCAGCCTTACCCCAATAACCGGGACTAAACAGACCGGGGAGCTGTTTTTT. This chain joins TRBV5-1 and TRBJ2-2; 7 bases are a match to TRBD2. CDR3 size: 19 residues. The germline V gene has CDR1 SGHRS and CDR2 YFSETQ. V lost 4 bases and J lost 5; bases outside the gene matches: 20.

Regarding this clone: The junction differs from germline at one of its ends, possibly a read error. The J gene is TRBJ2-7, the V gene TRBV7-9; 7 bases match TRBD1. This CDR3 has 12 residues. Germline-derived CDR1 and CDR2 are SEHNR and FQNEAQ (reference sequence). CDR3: CSSSPTGYEQYF. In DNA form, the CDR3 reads TGTTCCAGCAGCCCGACAGGGTACGAGCAGTACTTC.

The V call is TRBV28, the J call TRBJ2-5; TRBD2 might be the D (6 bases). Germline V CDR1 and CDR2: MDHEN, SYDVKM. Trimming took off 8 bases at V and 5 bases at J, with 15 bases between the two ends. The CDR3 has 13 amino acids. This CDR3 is CASGTGVWETQYF. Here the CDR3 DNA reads TGTGCCAGCGGAACGGGGGTTTGGGAGACCCAGTACTTC.

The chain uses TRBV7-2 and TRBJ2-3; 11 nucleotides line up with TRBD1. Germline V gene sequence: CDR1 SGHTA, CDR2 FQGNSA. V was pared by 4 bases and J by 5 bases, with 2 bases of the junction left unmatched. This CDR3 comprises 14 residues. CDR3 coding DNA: TGTGCCAGCAGCTCGGGACAGGGGGTAGATACGCAGTATTTT. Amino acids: CASSSGQGVDTQYF.

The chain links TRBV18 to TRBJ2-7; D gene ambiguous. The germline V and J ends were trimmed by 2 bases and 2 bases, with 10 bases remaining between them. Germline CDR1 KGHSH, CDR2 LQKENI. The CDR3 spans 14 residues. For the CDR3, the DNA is TGTGCCAGCTCACCATCCCCGTTAACCTACGAGCAGTACTTC. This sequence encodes CASSPSPLTYEQYF.

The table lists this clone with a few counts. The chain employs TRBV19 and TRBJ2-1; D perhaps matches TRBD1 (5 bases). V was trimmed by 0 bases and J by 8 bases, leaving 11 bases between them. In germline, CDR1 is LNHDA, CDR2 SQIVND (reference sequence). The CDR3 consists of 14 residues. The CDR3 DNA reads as TGTGCCAGTAGTATAGATCCAGGGCATGATGAGCAGTTCTTC. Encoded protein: CASSIDPGHDEQFF.

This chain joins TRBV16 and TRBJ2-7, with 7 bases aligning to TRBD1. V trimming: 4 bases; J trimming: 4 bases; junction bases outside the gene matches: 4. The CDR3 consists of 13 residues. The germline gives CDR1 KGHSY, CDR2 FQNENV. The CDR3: CASSPGTAYEQYF. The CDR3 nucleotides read TGTGCCAGCAGCCCCGGGACAGCATACGAGCAGTACTTC.

CDR3: CASSLVRGEPQHF. The CDR3 DNA sequence: TGTGCCAGCAGCTTGGTCCGGGGGGAGCCCCAGCATTTT. The V and J genes are TRBV7-6 and TRBJ1-5; D might be TRBD1 (5 bases). V gave up 3 bases and J gave up 8 bases, with 11 bases separating them. Germline values: CDR1 SGHVS, CDR2 FNYEAQ. The CDR3 is made up of 13 amino acids. The full variable domain, completed using reference TRBV7-6 and TRBJ1-5, is GAGVSQSPRYKVTKRGQDVALRCDPISGHVSLYWYRQALGQGPEFLTYFNYEAQQDKSGLPNDRFSAERPEGSISTLTIQRTEQRDSAMYRCASSLVRGEPQHFGDGTRLSIL.

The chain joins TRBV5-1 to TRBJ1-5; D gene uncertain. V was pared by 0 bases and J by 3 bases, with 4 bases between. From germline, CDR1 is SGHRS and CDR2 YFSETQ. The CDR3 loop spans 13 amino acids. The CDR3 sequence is CASSLALNQPQHF. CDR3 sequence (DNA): TGCGCCAGCAGCTTGGCCCTCAATCAGCCCCAGCATTTT.

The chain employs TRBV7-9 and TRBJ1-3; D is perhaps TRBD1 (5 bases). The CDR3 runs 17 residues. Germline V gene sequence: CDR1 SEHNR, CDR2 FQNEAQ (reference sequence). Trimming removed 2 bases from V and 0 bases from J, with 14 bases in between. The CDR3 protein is CASSLSLGGYSGNTIYF. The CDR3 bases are TGTGCCAGCAGCTTATCCCTCGGGGGTTACTCTGGAAACACCATATATTTT.

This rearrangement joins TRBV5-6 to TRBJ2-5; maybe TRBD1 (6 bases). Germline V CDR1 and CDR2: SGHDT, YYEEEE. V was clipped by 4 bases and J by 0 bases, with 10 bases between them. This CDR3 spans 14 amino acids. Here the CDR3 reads CASSPTGYQETQYF. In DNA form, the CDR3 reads TGTGCCAGCAGCCCTACAGGGTACCAAGAGACCCAGTACTTC.

Written as DNA, the CDR3 is TGTGCCAGCAGATGGACAGGGCCAGGGGGGGGTGAGCAGTTCTTC. Amino acids: CASRWTGPGGGEQFF. The rearrangement uses TRBV11-2 and TRBJ2-1, with TRBD1 as a possible D gene (8 bases). This CDR3 has 15 amino acids. In germline, CDR1 is SGHAT, CDR2 FQNNGV. V was clipped by 6 bases and J by 9 bases, with 21 bases between them.

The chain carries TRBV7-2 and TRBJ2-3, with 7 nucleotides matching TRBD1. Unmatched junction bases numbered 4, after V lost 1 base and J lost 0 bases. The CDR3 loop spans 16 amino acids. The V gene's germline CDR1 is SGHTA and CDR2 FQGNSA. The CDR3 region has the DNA TGTGCCAGCAGCTTAGGACAGGGTCAAAGCACAGATACGCAGTATTTT. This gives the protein CASSLGQGQSTDTQYF.

For the CDR3, the DNA is TGTGCCAGCAGTGGGAGGGATACGCAGTATTTT. Amino acids: CASSGRDTQYF. The chain recombines TRBV6-1 with TRBJ2-3, with D tentatively TRBD2 (5 bases). The CDR3 is 11 amino acids. V was pared by 4 bases and J by 6 bases, with 5 bases between. Germline assignment: CDR1 MNHNS and CDR2 SASEGT.

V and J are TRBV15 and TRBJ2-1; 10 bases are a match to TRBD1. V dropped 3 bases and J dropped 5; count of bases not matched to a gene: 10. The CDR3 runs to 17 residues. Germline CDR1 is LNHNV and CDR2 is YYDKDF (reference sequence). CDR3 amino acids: CATSRGASGTGDNEQFF. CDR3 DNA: TGTGCCACCAGCAGGGGGGCATCAGGGACAGGGGACAATGAGCAGTTCTTC.

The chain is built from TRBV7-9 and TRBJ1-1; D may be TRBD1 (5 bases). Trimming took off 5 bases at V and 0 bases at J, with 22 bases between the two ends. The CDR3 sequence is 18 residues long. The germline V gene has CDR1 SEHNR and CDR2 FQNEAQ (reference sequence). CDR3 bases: TGTGCCAGCAGCACAAGGCCCTCGACAGTCCAGTTGAACACTGAAGCTTTCTTT. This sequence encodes CASSTRPSTVQLNTEAFF.

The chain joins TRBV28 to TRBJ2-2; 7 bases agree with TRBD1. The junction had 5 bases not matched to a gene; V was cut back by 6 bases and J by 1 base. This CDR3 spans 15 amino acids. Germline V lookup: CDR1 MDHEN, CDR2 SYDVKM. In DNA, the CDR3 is TGTGCCAGCAGCACCAGACAGGGGAACACCGGGGAGCTGTTTTTT. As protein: CASSTRQGNTGELFF.

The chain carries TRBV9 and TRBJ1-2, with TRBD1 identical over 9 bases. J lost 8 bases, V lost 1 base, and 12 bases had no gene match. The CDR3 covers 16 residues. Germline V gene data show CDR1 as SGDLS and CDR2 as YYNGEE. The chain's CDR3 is CASSVLGQGRVGGYTF. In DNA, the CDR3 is TGTGCCAGCAGCGTACTGGGACAGGGAAGGGTTGGGGGCTACACCTTC.

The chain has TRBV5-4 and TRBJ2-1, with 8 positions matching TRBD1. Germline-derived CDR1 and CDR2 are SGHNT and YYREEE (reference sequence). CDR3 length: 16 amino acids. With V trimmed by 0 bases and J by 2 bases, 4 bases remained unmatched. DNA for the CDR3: TGTGCCAGCAGCTTGGGAGGACAGGGACCCTACAATGAGCAGTTCTTC. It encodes CASSLGGQGPYNEQFF.

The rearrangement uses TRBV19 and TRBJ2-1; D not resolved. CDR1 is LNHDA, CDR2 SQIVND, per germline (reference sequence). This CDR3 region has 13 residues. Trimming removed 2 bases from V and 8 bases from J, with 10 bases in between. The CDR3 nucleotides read TGTGCCAGTAGTATATTTTCCCGTCATGAGCAGTTCTTC. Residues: CASSIFSRHEQFF.

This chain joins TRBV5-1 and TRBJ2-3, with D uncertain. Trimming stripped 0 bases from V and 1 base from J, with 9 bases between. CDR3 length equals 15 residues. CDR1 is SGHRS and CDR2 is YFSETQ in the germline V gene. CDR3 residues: CASSLGLPGTDTQYF. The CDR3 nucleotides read TGCGCCAGCAGCTTGGGGCTCCCAGGCACAGATACGCAGTATTTT.

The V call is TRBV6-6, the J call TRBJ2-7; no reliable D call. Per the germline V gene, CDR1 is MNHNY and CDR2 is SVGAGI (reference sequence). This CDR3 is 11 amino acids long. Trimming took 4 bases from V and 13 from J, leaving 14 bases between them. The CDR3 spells CASSSPSSRYF. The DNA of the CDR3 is TGTGCCAGCAGTTCGCCGTCCTCGAGATACTTC.

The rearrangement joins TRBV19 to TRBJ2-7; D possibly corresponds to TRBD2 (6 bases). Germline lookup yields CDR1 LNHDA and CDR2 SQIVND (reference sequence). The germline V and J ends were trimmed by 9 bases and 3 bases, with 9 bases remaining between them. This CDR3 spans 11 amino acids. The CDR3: CASGTGYEQYF. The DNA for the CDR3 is TGTGCCAGCGGGACTGGCTACGAGCAGTACTTC.

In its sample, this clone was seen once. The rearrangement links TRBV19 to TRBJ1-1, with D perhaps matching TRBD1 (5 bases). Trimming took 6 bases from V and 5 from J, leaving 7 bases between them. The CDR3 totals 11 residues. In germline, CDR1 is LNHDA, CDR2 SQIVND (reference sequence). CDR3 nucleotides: TGTGCCAGTAGCGGGGGAACTGAAGCTTTCTTT. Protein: CASSGGTEAFF.

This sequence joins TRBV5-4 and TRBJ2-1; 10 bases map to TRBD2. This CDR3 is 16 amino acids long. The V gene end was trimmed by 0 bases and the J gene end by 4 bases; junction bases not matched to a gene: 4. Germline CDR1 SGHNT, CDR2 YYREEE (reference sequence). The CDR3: CASSLVASGRYNEQFF. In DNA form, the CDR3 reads TGTGCCAGCAGCTTGGTGGCTAGCGGGAGATACAATGAGCAGTTCTTC.

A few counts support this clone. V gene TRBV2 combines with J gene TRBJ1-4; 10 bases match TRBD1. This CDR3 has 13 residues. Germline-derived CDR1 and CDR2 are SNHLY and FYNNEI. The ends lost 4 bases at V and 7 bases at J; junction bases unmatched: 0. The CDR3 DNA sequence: TGTGCCAGCAGTGGGGACAGGGGTGAAAAACTGTTTTTT. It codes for CASSGDRGEKLFF.